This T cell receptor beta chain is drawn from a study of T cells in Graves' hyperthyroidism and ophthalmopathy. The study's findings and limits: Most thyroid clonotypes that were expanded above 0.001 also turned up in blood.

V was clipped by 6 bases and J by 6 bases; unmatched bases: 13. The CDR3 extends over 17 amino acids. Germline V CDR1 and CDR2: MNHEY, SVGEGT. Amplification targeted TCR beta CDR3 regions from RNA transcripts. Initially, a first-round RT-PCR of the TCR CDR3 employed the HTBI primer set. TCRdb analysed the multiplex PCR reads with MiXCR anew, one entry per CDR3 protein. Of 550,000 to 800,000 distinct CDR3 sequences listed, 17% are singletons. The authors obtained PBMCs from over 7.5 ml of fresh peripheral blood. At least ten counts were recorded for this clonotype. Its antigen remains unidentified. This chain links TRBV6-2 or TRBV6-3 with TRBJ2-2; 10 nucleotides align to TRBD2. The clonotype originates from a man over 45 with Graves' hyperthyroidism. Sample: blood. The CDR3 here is CASSHPGLAEMSGELFF. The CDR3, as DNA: TGTGCCAGCAGCCATCCCGGACTAGCGGAAATGTCCGGGGAGCTGTTTTTT.